The 6 T cell receptor beta chains listed next were all sequenced from one sample in a study of patients and donors after allogeneic stem cell transplantation. In TCRdb, the RT-PCR reads were re-called with MiXCR into one record per CDR3 protein. The table includes over 400,000 distinct CDR3 sequences, roughly 17% detected once. Sequenced input: blood, either unsorted or a sorted T cell fraction (not recorded which). Receptor source: a human donor who was either an allogeneic HSCT recipient or a stem cell or donor lymphocyte infusion donor (not recorded which). It is not recorded whose cells these are; they may come from a transplant donor.

The table lists this clonotype with a few counts. V usage is TRBV30 and J usage is TRBJ2-5; perhaps D is TRBD1 or TRBD2 (6 bases each). Germline V gene sequence: CDR1 GTSNPN, CDR2 SVGIG (reference sequence). The CDR3 consists of 15 residues. The V gene lost 4 bases and the J gene lost 3 bases, with 18 bases spanning the gap. The CDR3 DNA reads TGTGCCTGGACGAGGAGGGCAGGGGAGAAAGAGACCCAGTACTTC. This codes for CAWTRRAGEKETQYF.

The CDR3 region is CSVEAHRDTEAFF. In DNA, the CDR3 is TGCAGCGTTGAAGCGCATCGGGACACTGAAGCTTTCTTT. The chain carries TRBV29-1 and TRBJ1-1; D is unresolved. This CDR3 spans 13 amino acids. Trimming took off 1 base at V and 3 bases at J, with 9 bases between the two ends. CDR1 and CDR2 from the germline V gene are SQVTM and ANQGSEA. Complete variable domain (other parts from reference TRBV29-1 and TRBJ1-1): SAVISQKPSRDICQRGTSLTIQCQVDSQVTMMFWYRQQPGQSLTLIATANQGSEATYESGFVIDKFPISRPNLTFSTLTVSNMSPEDSSIYLCSVEAHRDTEAFFGQGTRLTVV.

In this sample, this clonotype turned up many times. The chain uses TRBV16 and TRBJ2-7; no firm D call. The CDR3 sequence is 15 residues long. V lost 2 bases, J lost 3 bases, and 14 bases lay in between. Germline V CDR1 and CDR2: KGHSY, FQNENV. CDR3 sequence reads: CASSQSRLPDYEQYF. In DNA, the CDR3 is TGTGCCAGCAGCCAAAGTCGCTTACCGGACTACGAGCAGTACTTC.

This clonotype has a handful of counts. The V gene is TRBV7-3, the J gene TRBJ2-1, with 8 bases that match TRBD2. In germline, CDR1 is SGHTA, CDR2 FQGTGA. This CDR3 has 17 amino acids. Losses at the gene ends were 1 base for V and 8 bases for J; bases not matched to a gene: 13. This chain's CDR3 is CASSLISGSANNDEQFF. The CDR3 bases are TGTGCCAGCAGCTTAATCAGCGGGAGTGCAAACAATGATGAGCAGTTCTTC. Using reference TRBV7-3 and TRBJ2-1 for the parts outside the CDR3, the full variable domain is GAGVSQTPSNKVTEKGKYVELRCDPISGHTALYWYRQSLGQGPEFLIYFQGTGAADDSGLPNDRFFAVRPEGSVSTLKIQRTERGDSAVYLCASSLISGSANNDEQFFGPGTRLTVL.

The J gene is TRBJ2-7, the V gene TRBV7-9, with 8 bases aligning to TRBD2. V trimming: 3 bases; J trimming: 6 bases; junction bases outside the gene matches: 1. The CDR3 spans 12 residues. CDR1 and CDR2 (germline): SEHNR, FQNEAQ (reference sequence). Here the CDR3 DNA reads TGTGCCAGCAGCTTCAGCGGGAGCGAGCAGTACTTC. Translating gives CASSFSGSEQYF.

This chain connects TRBV6-1 to TRBJ1-2; weak D call: TRBD1 (5 bases). The CDR3 is 14 residues long. V gave up 4 bases and J gave up 7 bases, with 16 bases separating them. In germline, CDR1 is MNHNS, CDR2 SASEGT. CDR3 loop: CASSARDGGGGYTF. CDR3 DNA: TGTGCCAGCAGTGCTCGCGACGGGGGGGGTGGCTACACCTTC.